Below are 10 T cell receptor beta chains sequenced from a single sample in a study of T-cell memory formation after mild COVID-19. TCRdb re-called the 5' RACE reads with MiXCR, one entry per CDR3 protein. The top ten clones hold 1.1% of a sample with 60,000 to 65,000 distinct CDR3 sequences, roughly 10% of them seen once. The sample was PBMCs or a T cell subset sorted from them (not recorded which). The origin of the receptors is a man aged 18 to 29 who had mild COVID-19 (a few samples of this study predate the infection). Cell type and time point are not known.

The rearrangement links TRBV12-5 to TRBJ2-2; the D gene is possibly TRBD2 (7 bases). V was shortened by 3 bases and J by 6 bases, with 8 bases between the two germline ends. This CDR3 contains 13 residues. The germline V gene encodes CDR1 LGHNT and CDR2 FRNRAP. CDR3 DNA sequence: TGTGCTAGTGGTTTAGGGGGGGCCGGGGAGCTGTTTTTT. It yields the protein CASGLGGAGELFF.

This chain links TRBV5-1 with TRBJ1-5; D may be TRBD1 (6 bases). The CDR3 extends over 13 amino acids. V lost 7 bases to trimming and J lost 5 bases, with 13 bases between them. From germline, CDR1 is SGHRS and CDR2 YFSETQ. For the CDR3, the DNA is TGCGCCAGCTCGACAGGTCGGGATCAGCCCCAGCATTTT. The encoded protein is CASSTGRDQPQHF. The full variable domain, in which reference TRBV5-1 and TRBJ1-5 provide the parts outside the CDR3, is KAGVTQTPRYLIKTRGQQVTLSCSPISGHRSVSWYQQTPGQGLQFLFEYFSETQRNKGNFPGRFSGRQFSNSRSEMNVSTLELGDSALYLCASSTGRDQPQHFGDGTRLSIL.

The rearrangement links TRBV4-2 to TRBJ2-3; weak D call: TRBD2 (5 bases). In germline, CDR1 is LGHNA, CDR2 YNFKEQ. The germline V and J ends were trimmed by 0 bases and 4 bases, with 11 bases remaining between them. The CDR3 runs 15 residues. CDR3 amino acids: CASSQDRQRADTQYF. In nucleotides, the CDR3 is TGTGCCAGCAGCCAAGATCGGCAGAGGGCAGATACGCAGTATTTT.

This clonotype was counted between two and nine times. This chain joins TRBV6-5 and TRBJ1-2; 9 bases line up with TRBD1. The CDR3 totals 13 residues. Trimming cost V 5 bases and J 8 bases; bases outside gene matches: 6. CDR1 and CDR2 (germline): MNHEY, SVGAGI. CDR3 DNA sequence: TGTGCCAGCAGTCCCCGGGACAGGGAAGGCTACACCTTC. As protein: CASSPRDREGYTF.

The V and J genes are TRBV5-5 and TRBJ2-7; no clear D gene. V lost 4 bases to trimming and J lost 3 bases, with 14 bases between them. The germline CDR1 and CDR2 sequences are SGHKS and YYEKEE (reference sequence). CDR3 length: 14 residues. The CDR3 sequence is CASSPGPEYYEQYF. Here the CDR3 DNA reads TGTGCCAGCAGCCCCGGGCCGGAGTACTACGAGCAGTACTTC.

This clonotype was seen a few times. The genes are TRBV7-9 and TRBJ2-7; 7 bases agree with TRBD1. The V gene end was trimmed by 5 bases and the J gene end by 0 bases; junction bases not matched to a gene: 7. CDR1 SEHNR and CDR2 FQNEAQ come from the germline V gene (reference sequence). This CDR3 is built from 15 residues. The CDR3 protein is CASSLDRDGSYEQYF. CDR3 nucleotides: TGTGCCAGCAGCCTCGACAGGGACGGCTCCTACGAGCAGTACTTC.

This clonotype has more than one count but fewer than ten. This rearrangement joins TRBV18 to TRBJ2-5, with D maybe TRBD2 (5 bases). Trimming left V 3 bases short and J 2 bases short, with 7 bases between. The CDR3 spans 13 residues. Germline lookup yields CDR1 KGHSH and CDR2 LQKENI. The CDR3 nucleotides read TGTGCCAGCTCACCGTCGGGGCAAGAGACCCAGTACTTC. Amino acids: CASSPSGQETQYF.

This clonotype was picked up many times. CDR3 in DNA: TGTGCCAGCGCAATAAGCGGCCGCTCGGATACGCAGTATTTT. It codes for CASAISGRSDTQYF. The V call is TRBV18, the J call TRBJ2-3, with a weak D call TRBD2 (5 bases). Germline values: CDR1 KGHSH, CDR2 LQKENI. The CDR3 loop spans 14 amino acids. The V end lost 8 bases, the J end lost 6 bases, and 18 bases lay between the germline ends. Full variable domain (outside the CDR3, taken from reference TRBV18 and TRBJ2-3): NAGVMQNPRHLVRRRGQEARLRCSPMKGHSHVYWYRQLPEEGLKFMVYLQKENIIDESGMPKERFSAEFPKEGPSILRIQQVVRGDSAAYFCASAISGRSDTQYFGPGTRLTVL.

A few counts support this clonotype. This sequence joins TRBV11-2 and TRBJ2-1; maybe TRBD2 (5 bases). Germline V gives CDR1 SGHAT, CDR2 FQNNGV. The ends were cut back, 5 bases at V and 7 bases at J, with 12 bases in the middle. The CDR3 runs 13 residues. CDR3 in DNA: TGTGCCAGCAGCGCAGGCCCGGGGAATGAGCAGTTCTTC. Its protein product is CASSAGPGNEQFF. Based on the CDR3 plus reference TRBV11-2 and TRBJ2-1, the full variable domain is EAGVAQSPRYKIIEKRQSVAFWCNPISGHATLYWYQQILGQGPKLLIQFQNNGVVDDSQLPKDRFSAERLKGVDSTLKIQPAKLEDSAVYLCASSAGPGNEQFFGPGTRLTVL.

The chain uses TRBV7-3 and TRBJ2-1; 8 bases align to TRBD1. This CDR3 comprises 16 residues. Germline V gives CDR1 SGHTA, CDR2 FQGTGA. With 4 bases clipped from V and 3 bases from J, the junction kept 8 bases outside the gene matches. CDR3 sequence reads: CASSSRQGALYNEQFF. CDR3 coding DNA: TGTGCCAGCAGCTCCCGCCAGGGGGCCCTCTACAATGAGCAGTTCTTC.